This is a list of T cell receptor beta chains from one sample in a study of shared clonotypes between healthy human individuals. Using immunoSEQ multiplex PCR, the repertoire was profiled, and TCRdb retains in-frame clones only, with some absent. This repertoire shows some 500,000 clones, approximately 95% found once; its top ten account for around 0.067%. The sequencing sample was made of naive CD4+ T cells sorted from blood. The receptors were sampled from a woman in her 30s in good health. Both conserved end residues are part of each CDR3. The D gene is left open where the match is weak. Rows may omit the clone size; those that give it use once, few, many or a size class.

>TRBV10-3|-|TRBJ1-5|-
TGTGCCATCAGTGGCGGGGATCAGCCCCAGCATTTT
CAISGGDQPQHF
>TRBV27|-|TRBJ1-1|-
TGTGCCAGCAGTTTATATATGATTACAGGCACTGAAGCTTTCTTT
CASSLYMITGTEAFF
>TRBV4-2|-|TRBJ2-7|TRBD2
TGTGCCAGCAGCTATCTCCTAGCGGCCCCCTACGAGCAGTACTTC
CASSYLLAAPYEQYF
>TRBV9|-|TRBJ2-5|TRBD2
TGTGCCAGCAGCCCCCGACTAGCGGGAGAAGAGACCCAGTACTTC
CASSPRLAGEETQYF
>TRBV10-3|-|TRBJ2-5|-
TGTGCCATCAGCTCGACTAGAGAAGGGGGGGAGACCCAGTACTTC
CAISSTREGGETQYF
>TRBV4-1|-|TRBJ2-7|TRBD1
TGCGCCAGCAGCCGACTCCCGGGACAGGGGGCCTACGAGCAGTACTTC
CASSRLPGQGAYEQYF
>TRBV27|-|TRBJ2-1|TRBD2
TGTGCCAGCAGTTTATGGGCGGGAGTAGGCCACAATGAGCAGTTCTTC
CASSLWAGVGHNEQFF
>TRBV4-2|-|TRBJ2-7|TRBD2
TGTGCCAGCAGCCAAGGGACTAGCGGGCCTCCCAGCTCCTACGAGCAGTACTTC
CASSQGTSGPPSSYEQYF
>TRBV7-9|-|TRBJ1-1|-
TGTGCCAGCACCATGGGTAAGGGGAACACTGAAGCTTTCTTT
CASTMGKGNTEAFF
>TRBV25-1|once|TRBJ2-2|TRBD2
TGTGCCAGCAGTTATTCTAGCGGTGCGAACACCGGGGAGCTGTTTTTT
CASSYSSGANTGELFF
>TRBV20-1|-|TRBJ2-7|-
TGCAGTGCTAGTAAGGGGTACGAGCAGTACTTC
CSASKGYEQYF
>TRBV28|-|TRBJ1-5|-
TGTGCCAGCAGGGGCCGTGGCGGCAATCAGCCCCAGCATTTT
CASRGRGGNQPQHF
>TRBV6-1|-|TRBJ1-6|-
TGTGCCAGCAGTGAAGGTCCGAGACCCCTCCACTTT
CASSEGPRPLHF
>TRBV9|-|TRBJ2-7|-
TGTGCCAGCAGCCCAAGGCGGACGGCTAGCTCCTACGAGCAGTACTTC
CASSPRRTASSYEQYF
>TRBV7-2|-|TRBJ2-5|-
TGTGCCAGCAGCGAAGGGAACCTAGGGGGAACCAGGGAGACCCAGTACTTC
CASSEGNLGGTRETQYF
>TRBV7-2|-|TRBJ1-1|TRBD1
TGTGCCAGCAGCTTTGGACAGGGAACCACTGAAGCTTTCTTT
CASSFGQGTTEAFF
>TRBV30|-|TRBJ1-2|-
TGTGCCTGTTCCAGGGGTCCCGGACACGAAGACTATGGCTACACCTTC
CACSRGPGHEDYGYTF
>TRBV7-9|-|TRBJ2-1|TRBD2
TGTGCCAGCAGCTTACGGGCGGGAGGGCCGTATAATGAGCAGTTCTTC
CASSLRAGGPYNEQFF
>TRBV11-3|once|TRBJ2-5|-
TGTGCCAGCAGCTCCGGGCAAAACAGGGAGACCCAGTACTTC
CASSSGQNRETQYF
>TRBV28|-|TRBJ2-3|-
TGTGCCAGCAGTTTTCTGACGGGAGATTTTGCGCAGTATTTT
CASSFLTGDFAQYF
>TRBV18|-|TRBJ2-7|-
TGTGCCAGCTCACCAACCCCCGAGCGGTCCTACGAGCAGTACTTC
CASSPTPERSYEQYF
>TRBV2|-|TRBJ1-5|-
TGTGCCAGCAGTGAAGTTCGGTCAAGCCATAGCAATCAGCCCCAGCATTTT
CASSEVRSSHSNQPQHF
>TRBV7-8|-|TRBJ2-5|-
TGTGCCAGCAGCACACGAACAGGGCTCCAAGAGACCCAGTACTTC
CASSTRTGLQETQYF
>TRBV11-2|-|TRBJ2-1|-
TGTGCCAGCAGCTTAGGCCGTCGGAATGAGCAGTTCTTC
CASSLGRRNEQFF
>TRBV7-3|-|TRBJ2-3|-
TGTGCCAGCAGCTTAGCGTCTGATACGCAGTATTTT
CASSLASDTQYF
>TRBV6-5|-|TRBJ2-1|-
TGTGCCAGCAGTTATGGCTGGGAGCGGCGAAATGAGCAGTTCTTC
CASSYGWERRNEQFF
>TRBV6-5|once|TRBJ2-5|-
TGTGCCAGCAGTTACGTGGGAGAGACCCAGTACTTC
CASSYVGETQYF
>TRBV5-4|-|TRBJ2-7|TRBD2
TGTGCCAGCAGCTTAGCGGGAGTTATCTACGAGCAGTACTTC
CASSLAGVIYEQYF
>TRBV6-5|-|TRBJ2-7|-
TGTGCCAGCCGGGGGAACTACGAGCAGTACTTC
CASRGNYEQYF
>TRBV5-8|-|TRBJ2-7|TRBD1
TGTGCCAGCAGCTTGGACAGGGGAGCAAAGCAGTACTTC
CASSLDRGAKQYF
>TRBV14|-|TRBJ2-3|-
TGTGCCAGCAGCCAAGATTGGTCCGATTCTAGCACAGATACGCAGTATTTT
CASSQDWSDSSTDTQYF
>TRBV10-3|-|TRBJ2-3|TRBD2
TGTGCCATCAGGGCTAGCGGGAGCCCAGATACGCAGTATTTT
CAIRASGSPDTQYF
>TRBV5-1|-|TRBJ2-3|TRBD2
TGCGCCAGCACCCTGGGGGGGAGTGGTGATACGCAGTATTTT
CASTLGGSGDTQYF
>TRBV28|-|TRBJ1-2|-
TGTGCCAGCAGCCGTTCTGGGCCGAACATTTATGGCTACACCTTC
CASSRSGPNIYGYTF
>TRBV18|-|TRBJ2-3|TRBD2
TGTGCCAGCTCACCCCGCGAAAGCGGGGGCCCTAGCACAGATACGCAGTATTTT
CASSPRESGGPSTDTQYF
>TRBV2|-|TRBJ2-1|TRBD2
TGTGCCAGCAGTGAAGCGCTTCGGCGGGGGTTACACAATGAGCAGTTCTTC
CASSEALRRGLHNEQFF
>TRBV30|-|TRBJ2-1|TRBD2
TGTGCCTGCAAAACTAGCGGGAGGGCCCTTGAGCAGTTCTTC
CACKTSGRALEQFF
>TRBV5-4|-|TRBJ2-3|-
TGTGCCAGCAGCTTACCCAGGAGCACAGATACGCAGTATTTT
CASSLPRSTDTQYF
>TRBV5-1|-|TRBJ1-1|TRBD1
TGCGCCAGCAGCTACGGACAGGGAGAAGCTTTCTTT
CASSYGQGEAFF
>TRBV2|-|TRBJ2-6|-
TGTGCCAGCAGTAAGTCCGGAGACTCTGGGGCCAACGTCCTGACTTTC
CASSKSGDSGANVLTF
>TRBV2|few|TRBJ2-7|-
TGTGCCAGCGCGGTAGTACTCTACGAGCAGTACTTC
CASAVVLYEQYF
>TRBV10-3|-|TRBJ2-1|TRBD1
TGTGCCATCAGCGACGACAGGGGAGATGAGCAGTTCTTC
CAISDDRGDEQFF
>TRBV5-1|-|TRBJ2-1|-
TGCGCCAGCAGCTACAGGGCCGCGAATGAGCAGTTCTTC
CASSYRAANEQFF
>TRBV6-5|-|TRBJ1-2|-
TGTGCCAGCAGTCCACAGGGAAACTATGGCTACACCTTC
CASSPQGNYGYTF
>TRBV29-1|-|TRBJ2-7|TRBD1
TGCAGCGTTCGACAGGGGGGTCCCTACGAGCAGTACTTC
CSVRQGGPYEQYF